This TCR beta chain was sequenced in a study of identical twins. Study-level points and caveats: Models predicted too little out-of-frame TCR alpha sharing in monozygotic twins. Analyses of zero insertions could be partly confounded by invariant MAIT and iNKT cells. Cross-sectional statistics underpinned the conclusions; the same donors were not followed. Compared with unrelated sharing, twin-shared out-of-frame alpha sequences had more low-probability sequences.

On this clonotype: Its matching antigen is unknown. The junction departs from germline at one end; a sequencing error may be responsible.

TCRdb fed the 5' RACE reads into MiXCR, producing one record per CDR3 protein. Of 1.5 million to 2 million distinct CDR3 sequences in the sample, less than 40% are singletons; the top ten hold over 0.25%. CDR1 and CDR2 (germline): SGHNT, YYREEE (reference sequence). The CDR3 runs to 15 residues. The chain is built from TRBV5-4 and TRBJ2-3; D is possibly TRBD1 (6 bases). The TCR comes from a newborn girl in good health. Sequencing input: cord blood. The CDR3 reads CAGSLAGEGVDTQYF. The CDR3 bases are TGTGCCGGCAGCTTGGCCGGAGAGGGGGTAGATACGCAGTATTTT.